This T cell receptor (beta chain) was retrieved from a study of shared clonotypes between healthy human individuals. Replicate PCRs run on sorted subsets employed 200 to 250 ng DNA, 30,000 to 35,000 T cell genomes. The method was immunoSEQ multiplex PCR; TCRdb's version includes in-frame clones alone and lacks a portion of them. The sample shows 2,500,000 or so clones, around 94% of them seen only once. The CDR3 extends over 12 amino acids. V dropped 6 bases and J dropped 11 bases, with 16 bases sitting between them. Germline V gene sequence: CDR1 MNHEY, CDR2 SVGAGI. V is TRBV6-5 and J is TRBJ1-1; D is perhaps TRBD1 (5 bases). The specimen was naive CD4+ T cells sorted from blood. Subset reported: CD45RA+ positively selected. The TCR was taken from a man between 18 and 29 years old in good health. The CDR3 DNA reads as TGTGCCAGCAGCCGTGACAGTCTCCTGGCTTTCTTT. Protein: CASSRDSLLAFF.